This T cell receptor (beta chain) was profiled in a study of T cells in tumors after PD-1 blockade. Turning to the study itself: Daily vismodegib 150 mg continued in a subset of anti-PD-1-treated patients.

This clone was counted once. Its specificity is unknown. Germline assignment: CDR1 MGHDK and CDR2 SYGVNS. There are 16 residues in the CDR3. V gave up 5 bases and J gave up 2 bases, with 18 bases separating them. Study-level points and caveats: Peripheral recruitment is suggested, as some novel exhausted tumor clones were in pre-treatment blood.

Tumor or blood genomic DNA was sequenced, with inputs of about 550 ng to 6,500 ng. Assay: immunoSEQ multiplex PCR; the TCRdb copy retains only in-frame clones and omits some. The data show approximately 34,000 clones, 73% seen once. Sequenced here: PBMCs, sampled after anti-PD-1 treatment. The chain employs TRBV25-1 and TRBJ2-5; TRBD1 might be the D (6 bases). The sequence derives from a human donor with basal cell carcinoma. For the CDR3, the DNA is TGTGCCAGCAGTAACACTGGGACATACCGTCAAGAGACCCAGTACTTC. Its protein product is CASSNTGTYRQETQYF.